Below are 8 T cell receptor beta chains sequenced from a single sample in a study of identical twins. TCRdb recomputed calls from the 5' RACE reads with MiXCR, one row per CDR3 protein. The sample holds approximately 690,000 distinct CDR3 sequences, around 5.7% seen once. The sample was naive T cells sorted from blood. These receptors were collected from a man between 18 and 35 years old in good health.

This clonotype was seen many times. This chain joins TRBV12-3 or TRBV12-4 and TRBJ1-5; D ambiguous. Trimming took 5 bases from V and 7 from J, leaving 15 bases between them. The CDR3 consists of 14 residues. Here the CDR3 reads CASSPDGYRQPQHF. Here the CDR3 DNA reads TGTGCCAGCAGTCCAGACGGTTATAGGCAGCCCCAGCATTTT.

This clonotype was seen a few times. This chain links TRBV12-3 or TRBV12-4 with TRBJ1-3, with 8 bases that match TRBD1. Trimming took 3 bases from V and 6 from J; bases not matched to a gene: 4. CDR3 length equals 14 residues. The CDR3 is CASSFRGRVNTIYF. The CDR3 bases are TGTGCCAGCAGTTTCAGGGGGCGAGTAAACACCATATATTTT.

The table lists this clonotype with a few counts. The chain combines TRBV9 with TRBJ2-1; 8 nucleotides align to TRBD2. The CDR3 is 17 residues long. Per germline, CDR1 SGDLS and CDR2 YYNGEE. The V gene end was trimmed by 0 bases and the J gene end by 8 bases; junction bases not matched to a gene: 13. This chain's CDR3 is CASSVGSTSGTGDEQFF. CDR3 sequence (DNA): TGTGCCAGCAGCGTAGGATCAACTAGCGGTACTGGCGATGAGCAGTTCTTC. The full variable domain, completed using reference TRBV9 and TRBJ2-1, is DSGVTQTPKHLITATGQRVTLRCSPRSGDLSVYWYQQSLDQGLQFLIQYYNGEERAKGNILERFSAQQFPDLHSELNLSSLELGDSALYFCASSVGSTSGTGDEQFFGPGTRLTVL.

The CDR3 protein is CSARDPRQGTTGELFF. The CDR3 DNA reads TGCAGTGCTAGAGATCCCCGACAGGGGACCACCGGGGAGCTGTTTTTT. The chain recombines TRBV20-1 with TRBJ2-2; TRBD1 matches at 8 bases. The CDR3 runs 16 residues. Germline V gene sequence: CDR1 DFQATT, CDR2 SNEGSKA (reference sequence). Trimming cost V 0 bases and J 4 bases; bases outside gene matches: 7.

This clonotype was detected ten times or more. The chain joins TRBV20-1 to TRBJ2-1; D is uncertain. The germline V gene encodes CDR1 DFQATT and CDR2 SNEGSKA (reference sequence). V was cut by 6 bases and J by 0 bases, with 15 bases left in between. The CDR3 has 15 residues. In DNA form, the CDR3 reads TGCAGTGCAAATGACCCCTTAAGCTCCTACAATGAGCAGTTCTTC. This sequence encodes CSANDPLSSYNEQFF.

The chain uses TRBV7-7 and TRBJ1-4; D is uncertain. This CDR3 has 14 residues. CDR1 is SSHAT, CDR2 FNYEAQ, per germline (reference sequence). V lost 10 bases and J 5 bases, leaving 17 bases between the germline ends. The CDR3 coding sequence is TGTGCCATCCAGCCCCTTTTCCCGAATGAAAAACTGTTTTTT. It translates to CAIQPLFPNEKLFF.

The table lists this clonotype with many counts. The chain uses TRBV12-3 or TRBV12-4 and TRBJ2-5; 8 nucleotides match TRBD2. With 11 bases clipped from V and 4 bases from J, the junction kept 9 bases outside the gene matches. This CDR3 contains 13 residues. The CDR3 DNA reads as TGTGCCTCCCTGCGGGGGGCGGCAGAGACCCAGTACTTC. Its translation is CASLRGAAETQYF.

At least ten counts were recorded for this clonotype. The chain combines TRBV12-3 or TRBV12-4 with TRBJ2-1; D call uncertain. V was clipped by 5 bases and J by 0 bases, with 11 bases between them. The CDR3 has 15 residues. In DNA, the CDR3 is TGTGCCAGCAGTCCTGACCGGAGCTCCTACAATGAGCAGTTCTTC. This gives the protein CASSPDRSSYNEQFF.